This T cell receptor beta chain was found in a study of neoadjuvant anti-PD-1 for oral cavity cancer. Study-level information: Patients without progression received a fourth nivolumab dose around day 43, then surgical resection on days 50-56. The study, taken as a whole, reports: Each response group had just a few patients in TCR analyses.

The CDR3 has 13 residues. Trimming cost V 4 bases and J 2 bases; bases outside gene matches: 2. CDR1 is SGHRS and CDR2 is YFSETQ in the germline V gene. Patients had HPV-negative, locally advanced oral cavity squamous cell carcinoma. Measured with immunoSEQ multiplex PCR; TCRdb has only the in-frame clones, and not every one. The sample has approximately 8,000 clones, around 49% seen once; the top ten hold about 10%. In this sample, this clone turned up a few times. Its matching antigen is unknown. Sequenced material: tumor tissue, taken before nivolumab (anti-PD-1) treatment. The sequence derives from a person between 40 and 79 years old with oral cavity squamous cell carcinoma. The rearrangement uses TRBV5-1 and TRBJ1-1, with 7 bases fitting TRBD1. CDR3 nucleotides: TGCGCCAGCAGCGGGGACAGCAACACTGAAGCTTTCTTT. It translates to CASSGDSNTEAFF.